This TCR beta chain appears in the sequencing data of a study of T cell responses to AZD1222 COVID-19 vaccine. V was trimmed by 2 bases and J by 1 base, leaving 12 bases between them. The germline gives CDR1 LNHDA, CDR2 SQIVND (reference sequence). The CDR3 spans 16 residues. The data were produced by immunoSEQ multiplex PCR, yet TCRdb's version contains in-frame clones alone and is incomplete. The sample carries approximately 110,000 clones, more than 75% recorded once. The chain employs TRBV19 and TRBJ1-3, with D hard to call. This material consisted of peripheral blood, taken on day 0 of AZD1222 vaccination. This clonotype was sampled from an adult in good health. This chain's CDR3 is CASSIRSLTSGNTIYF. CDR3 coding DNA: TGTGCCAGTAGTATACGCAGTCTCACGTCTGGAAACACCATATATTTT.